The clone carrying this T cell receptor beta chain was counted only a few times. The antigen is unknown. The data were produced by immunoSEQ multiplex PCR, yet TCRdb's version contains in-frame clones alone and is incomplete. This sample has 8,500 to 9,000 clones, with 70% found just once. This entry comes from a study of OX40 agonist ivuxolimab in advanced cancers. On the study more broadly: Melanoma, hepatocellular carcinoma, head and neck or renal cell cancer occurred in dose-escalation patients. Having had anti-PD-1, anti-PD-L1 or anti-CTLA-4 therapy before was allowed, and approximately 40% had some. General study points: At 0.1 to 3.0 mg/kg and by week 6, CD4+ and CD8+ T cells in the blood had expanded clonally.

The CDR3 runs 17 residues. Germline loops: CDR1 MNHEY, CDR2 SMNVEV (reference sequence). The V segment lost 6 bases and the J segment 7 bases; nucleotides outside the gene matches: 14. Peripheral blood came from all dose cohorts at three timepoints. Sequencing was performed on CD4+ or CD8+ T cells sorted from blood, taken in a trial of the OX40 agonist ivuxolimab. This chain links TRBV27 with TRBJ2-2; 10 bases fit TRBD2. This TCR was recovered from an adult with an advanced solid tumor such as melanoma, head and neck, liver or kidney cancer. CDR3 region: CASSPTGTSEGVGELFF. The CDR3 DNA sequence: TGTGCCAGCAGCCCAACCGGGACTAGCGAAGGAGTCGGGGAGCTGTTTTTT.